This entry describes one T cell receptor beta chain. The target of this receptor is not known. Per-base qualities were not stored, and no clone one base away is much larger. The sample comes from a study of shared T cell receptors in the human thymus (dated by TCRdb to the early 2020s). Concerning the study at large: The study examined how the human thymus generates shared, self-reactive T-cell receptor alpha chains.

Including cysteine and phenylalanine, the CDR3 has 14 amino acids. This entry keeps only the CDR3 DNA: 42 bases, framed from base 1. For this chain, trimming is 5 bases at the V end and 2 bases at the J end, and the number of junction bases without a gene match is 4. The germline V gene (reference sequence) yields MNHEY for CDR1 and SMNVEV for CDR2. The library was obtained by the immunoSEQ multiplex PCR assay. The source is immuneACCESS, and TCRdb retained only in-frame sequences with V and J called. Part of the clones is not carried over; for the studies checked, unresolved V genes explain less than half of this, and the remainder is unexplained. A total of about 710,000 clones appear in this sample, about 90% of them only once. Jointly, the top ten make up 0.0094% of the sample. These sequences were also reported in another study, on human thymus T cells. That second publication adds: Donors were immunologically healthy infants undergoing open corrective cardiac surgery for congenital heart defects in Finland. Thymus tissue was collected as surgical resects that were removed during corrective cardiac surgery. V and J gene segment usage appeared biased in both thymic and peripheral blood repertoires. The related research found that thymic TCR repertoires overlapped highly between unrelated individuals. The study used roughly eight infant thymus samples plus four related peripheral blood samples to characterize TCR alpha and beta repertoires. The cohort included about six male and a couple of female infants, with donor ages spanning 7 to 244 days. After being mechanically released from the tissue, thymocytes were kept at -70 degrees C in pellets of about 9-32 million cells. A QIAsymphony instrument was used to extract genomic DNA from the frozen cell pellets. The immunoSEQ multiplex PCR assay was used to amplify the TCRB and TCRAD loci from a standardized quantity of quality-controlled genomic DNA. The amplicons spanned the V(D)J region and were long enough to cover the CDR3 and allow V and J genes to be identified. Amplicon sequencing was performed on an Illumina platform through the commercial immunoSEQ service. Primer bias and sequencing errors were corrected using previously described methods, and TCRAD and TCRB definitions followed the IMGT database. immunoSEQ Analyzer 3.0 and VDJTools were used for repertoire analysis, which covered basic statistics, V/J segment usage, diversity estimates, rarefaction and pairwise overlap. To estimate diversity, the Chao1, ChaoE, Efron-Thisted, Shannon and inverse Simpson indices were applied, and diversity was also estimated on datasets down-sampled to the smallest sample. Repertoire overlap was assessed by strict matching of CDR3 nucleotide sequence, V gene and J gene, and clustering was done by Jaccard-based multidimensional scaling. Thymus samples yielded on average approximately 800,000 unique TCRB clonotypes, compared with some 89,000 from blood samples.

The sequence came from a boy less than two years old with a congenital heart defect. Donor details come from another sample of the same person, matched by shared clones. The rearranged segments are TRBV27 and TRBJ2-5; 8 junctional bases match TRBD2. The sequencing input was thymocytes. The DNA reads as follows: TGTGCCAGCAGTCTGCGGGGGGAGCAAGAGACCCAGTACTTC. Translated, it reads CASSLRGEQETQYF.